What follows describes a single T cell receptor beta chain. Antigen specificity is unknown. The data were taken from a study of Ad26.COV2.S vaccination and SARS-CoV-2 variants. Study-level findings and limits: Vaccine and placebo recipients had similar non-spike TCR breadth. There was a possibility that the TCR breadth and depth analyses underestimated total T cell responses.

The assay was immunoSEQ multiplex PCR, and TCRdb's table has in-frame clones only and misses some. The sample lists 300,000 to 400,000 clones; under 90% were seen once. Treatment meaning: over 15 received Ad26.COV2.S at low or high dose, single or two shots; roughly five received placebo; per-sample allocation not given. After the first vaccine or placebo injection, samples were drawn on day 63. Germline lookup yields CDR1 LGHDT and CDR2 YNNKEL (reference sequence). Trimming cost V 4 bases and J 4 bases, with 11 bases left between them. This CDR3 is built from 14 residues. This sequence originates from a person aged 18-65 years who received the Ad26.COV2.S COVID-19 vaccine or a placebo. Material: peripheral blood, obtained in a trial of Ad26.COV2.S vaccine versus placebo. This chain uses TRBV3-1 (or the pseudogene TRBV3-2) with TRBJ2-1, with D possibly TRBD2 on 7 matching bases. The CDR3 DNA reads TGTGCCAGCAGCCGGGGGGGCAAATACAATGAGCAGTTCTTC. It specifies CASSRGGKYNEQFF.